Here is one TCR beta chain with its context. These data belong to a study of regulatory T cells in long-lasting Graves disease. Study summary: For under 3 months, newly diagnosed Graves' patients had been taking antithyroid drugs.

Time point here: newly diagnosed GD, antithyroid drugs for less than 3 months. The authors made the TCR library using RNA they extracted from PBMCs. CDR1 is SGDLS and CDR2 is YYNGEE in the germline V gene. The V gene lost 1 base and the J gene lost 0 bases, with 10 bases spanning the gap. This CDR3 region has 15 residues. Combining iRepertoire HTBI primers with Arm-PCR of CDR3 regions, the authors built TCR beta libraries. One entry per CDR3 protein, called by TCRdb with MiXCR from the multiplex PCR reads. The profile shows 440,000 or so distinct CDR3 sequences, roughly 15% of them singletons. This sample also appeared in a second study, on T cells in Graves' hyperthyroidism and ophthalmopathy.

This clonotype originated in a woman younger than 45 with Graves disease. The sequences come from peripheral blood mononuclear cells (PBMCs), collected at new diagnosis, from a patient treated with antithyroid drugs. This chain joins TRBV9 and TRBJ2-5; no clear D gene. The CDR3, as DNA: TGTGCCAGCAGCGTATCAGCCATCTACCAAGAGACCCAGTACTTC. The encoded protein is CASSVSAIYQETQYF.